This T cell receptor (beta chain) was identified in a study of Ad26.COV2.S vaccination and SARS-CoV-2 variants. Germline V lookup: CDR1 SGHRS, CDR2 YFSETQ. The CDR3 has 16 residues. Trimming took 4 bases from V and 0 from J, leaving 14 bases between them. Measured with immunoSEQ multiplex PCR; TCRdb has only the in-frame clones, and not every one. The profile covers nearly 95,000 clones, with less than 85% appearing a single time and about a sixth taken by the ten largest. Only one count was recorded for this clone. Here the sequenced sample was peripheral blood, taken after recovery from COVID-19. This receptor was taken from a human donor who had recovered from COVID-19. The chain combines TRBV5-1 with TRBJ1-3; D possibly corresponds to TRBD1 (5 bases). The CDR3 protein is CASSPGGAASGNTIYF. CDR3 sequence (DNA): TGCGCCAGCAGCCCGGGTGGGGCAGCCTCTGGAAACACCATATATTTT.